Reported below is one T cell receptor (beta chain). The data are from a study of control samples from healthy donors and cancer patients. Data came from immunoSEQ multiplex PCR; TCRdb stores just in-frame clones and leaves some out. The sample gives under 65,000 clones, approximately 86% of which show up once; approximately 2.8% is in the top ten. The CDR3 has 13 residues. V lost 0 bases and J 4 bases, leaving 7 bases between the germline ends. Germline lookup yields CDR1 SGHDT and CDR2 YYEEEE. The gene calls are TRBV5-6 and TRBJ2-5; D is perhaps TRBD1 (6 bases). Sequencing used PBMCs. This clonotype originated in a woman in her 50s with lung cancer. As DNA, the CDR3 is TGTGCCAGCAGCTTGGTGACAGGAGAGACCCAGTACTTC. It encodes CASSLVTGETQYF.